The 18 T cell receptor beta chains below all came from one sample that was sequenced in a study of blood T cell repertoires in COVID-19 (TCRdb year 2020). The library came from the immunoSEQ multiplex PCR assay. Entries here come from immuneACCESS through TCRdb and include only in-frame sequences with V and J called. Some clones fail to appear in such tables; in the studies checked, an unresolved V gene covers under half of the shortfall, and the cause of the remainder is unknown. The sample table shows 360,000 or so clones, and about 90% are seen once. The ten largest make up 1% of the sample. Material for sequencing was PBMCs or T cells enriched from blood (not recorded which). These receptor sequences come from a woman in her twenties or thirties who had been exposed to COVID-19.

The chain combines TRBV19 with TRBJ2-7, with D possibly being TRBD1 (5 bases). Germline CDR1 is LNHDA and CDR2 is SQIVND (reference sequence). V was shortened by 5 bases and J by 3 bases, with 14 bases between the two germline ends. The CDR3 is made up of 14 amino acids. Here the CDR3 reads CASSHRQRRYEQYF. CDR3 DNA sequence: TGTGCCAGTAGTCACCGACAGAGACGCTACGAGCAGTACTTC.

This rearrangement joins TRBV10-3 to TRBJ2-1; D ambiguous. CDR1 is ENHRY, CDR2 SYGVKD, per germline. The CDR3 spans 13 residues. Trimming cost V 7 bases and J 7 bases, with 14 bases left between them. This CDR3 is CAIISSSGNEQFF. The CDR3, as DNA: TGTGCCATCATATCTAGTAGTGGAAATGAGCAGTTCTTC.

The chain employs TRBV29-1 and TRBJ1-4; D possibly corresponds to TRBD1 (5 bases). Trimming removed 3 bases at V and 8 bases at J, with 10 bases between. The CDR3 runs to 12 residues. CDR1 and CDR2 from the germline V gene are SQVTM and ANQGSEA. The CDR3 region is CSVEGHSEKLFF. In nucleotides, the CDR3 is TGCAGCGTTGAGGGGCATTCGGAAAAACTGTTTTTT.

The chain has TRBV6-5 and TRBJ1-4; no clear D gene. The CDR3 extends over 16 amino acids. The germline CDR1 and CDR2 sequences are MNHEY and SVGAGI. V gave up 0 bases and J gave up 2 bases, with 10 bases separating them. CDR3 in amino acids: CASSYSSSRTNEKLFF. CDR3 coding DNA: TGTGCCAGCAGTTACTCGTCGTCTCGGACTAATGAAAAACTGTTTTTT.

This sequence joins TRBV19 and TRBJ2-1; 12 positions match TRBD2. Trimming cost V 2 bases and J 6 bases; bases outside gene matches: 5. Germline V gene data show CDR1 as LNHDA and CDR2 as SQIVND (reference sequence). The CDR3 covers 16 residues. This CDR3 reads CASSIMGLAGLNEQFF. In nucleotides, the CDR3 is TGTGCCAGTAGTATAATGGGACTAGCGGGCCTCAATGAGCAGTTCTTC.

V gene TRBV25-1 combines with J gene TRBJ2-5; 9 positions match TRBD2. Trimming cost V 2 bases and J 4 bases; bases outside gene matches: 5. CDR3 size: 15 residues. The germline V gene has CDR1 MGHDK and CDR2 SYGVNS. CDR3 loop: CASSEKGLARETQYF. The CDR3 DNA follows: TGTGCCAGCAGTGAAAAAGGACTAGCGAGAGAGACCCAGTACTTC.

The chain employs TRBV24-1 and TRBJ2-1; 9 nucleotides match TRBD2. In germline, CDR1 is KGHDR, CDR2 SFDVKD. This CDR3 is 15 amino acids long. V lost 5 bases to trimming and J lost 4 bases; unmatched junction nucleotides: 5. The CDR3 region has the DNA TGTGCCACCAGTGCGACTAGCGGAGCTTACAATGAGCAGTTCTTC. It specifies CATSATSGAYNEQFF.

V is TRBV28 and J is TRBJ2-1, with 8 bases fitting TRBD1. The trim removed 5 bases at V and 3 bases at J, leaving 9 bases unmatched. The CDR3 extends over 16 amino acids. The germline CDR1 and CDR2 sequences are MDHEN and SYDVKM. The CDR3 region has the DNA TGTGCCAGCAGTGTGACCGGGACAGGAAACTACAATGAGCAGTTCTTC. It yields the protein CASSVTGTGNYNEQFF. The full variable domain, completed using reference TRBV28 and TRBJ2-1, is DVKVTQSSRYLVKRTGEKVFLECVQDMDHENMFWYRQDPGLGLRLIYFSYDVKMKEKGDIPEGYSVSREKKERFSLILESASTNQTSMYLCASSVTGTGNYNEQFFGPGTRLTVL.

This clone has just one count. The chain joins TRBV10-3 to TRBJ2-7; 8 bases agree with TRBD2. Germline loops: CDR1 ENHRY, CDR2 SYGVKD. This CDR3 spans 13 amino acids. With V trimmed by 5 bases and J by 7 bases, 7 bases remained unmatched. CDR3 amino acids: CAISSGSTDEQYF. For the CDR3, the DNA is TGTGCCATCAGTAGCGGGAGTACGGATGAGCAGTACTTC.

This clone was counted once. V is TRBV7-3 and J is TRBJ2-5; 11 positions match TRBD1. V trimming: 5 bases; J trimming: 1 base; junction bases outside the gene matches: 3. CDR3 size: 15 residues. Germline V CDR1 and CDR2: SGHTA, FQGTGA. As DNA, the CDR3 is TGTGCCAGCAGCACCGGACAGGGGGCCCAAGAGACCCAGTACTTC. Protein sequence: CASSTGQGAQETQYF. Based on the CDR3 plus reference TRBV7-3 and TRBJ2-5, the full variable domain is GAGVSQTPSNKVTEKGKYVELRCDPISGHTALYWYRQSLGQGPEFLIYFQGTGAADDSGLPNDRFFAVRPEGSVSTLKIQRTERGDSAVYLCASSTGQGAQETQYFGPGTRLLVL.

The chain employs TRBV5-1 and TRBJ1-1, with 9 bases fitting TRBD1. Germline values: CDR1 SGHRS, CDR2 YFSETQ. V lost 4 bases, J lost 3 bases, and 13 bases stayed unmatched. The CDR3 extends over 17 amino acids. The CDR3 coding sequence is TGCGCCAGCAGCCAACCAACACAGGGGGCAGGGGACACTGAAGCTTTCTTT. Its protein is CASSQPTQGAGDTEAFF.

In DNA form, the CDR3 reads TGTGCCAGCTCACGAGATCAGGACTCCTACGAGCAGTACTTC. Amino acids: CASSRDQDSYEQYF. J is TRBJ2-7 and V is TRBV18; no reliable D call. The CDR3 spans 14 residues. Per germline, CDR1 KGHSH and CDR2 LQKENI. Trimming removed 4 bases at V and 0 bases at J, with 10 bases between. Full variable domain (outside the CDR3, taken from reference TRBV18 and TRBJ2-7): NAGVMQNPRHLVRRRGQEARLRCSPMKGHSHVYWYRQLPEEGLKFMVYLQKENIIDESGMPKERFSAEFPKEGPSILRIQQVVRGDSAAYFCASSRDQDSYEQYFGPGTRLTVT.

J is TRBJ1-3 and V is TRBV6-1; 7 bases map to TRBD1. This CDR3 spans 16 amino acids. CDR1 is MNHNS, CDR2 SASEGT, per germline. V was clipped by 4 bases and J by 0 bases; unmatched bases: 6. The CDR3 DNA reads as TGTGCCAGCAGTGTAGAACAGGGGACCTCTGGAAACACCATATATTTT. As protein: CASSVEQGTSGNTIYF.

This chain connects TRBV5-4 to TRBJ2-6; TRBD1 matches 9 bases. J was trimmed by 0 bases and V by 0 bases; bases with no gene match: 10. Per the germline V gene, CDR1 is SGHNT and CDR2 is YYREEE (reference sequence). The CDR3 extends over 20 amino acids. CDR3 protein: CASSLGPGQGLGSGANVLTF. DNA of the CDR3: TGTGCCAGCAGCTTGGGTCCGGGACAGGGCCTGGGCTCTGGGGCCAACGTCCTGACTTTC.

The CDR3 loop is CASSLARRDNEQFF. The CDR3 nucleotides read TGTGCCAGCAGCTTAGCGCGCCGGGACAATGAGCAGTTCTTC. This chain joins TRBV7-8 and TRBJ2-1; no clear D gene. The CDR3 extends over 14 amino acids. Trimming removed 0 bases from V and 5 bases from J, with 8 bases in between. Germline V lookup: CDR1 SGHVS, CDR2 FQNEAQ.

V and J are TRBV19 and TRBJ2-7, with D maybe TRBD1 (5 bases). The CDR3 has 15 amino acids. CDR1 is LNHDA and CDR2 is SQIVND in the germline V gene (reference sequence). V dropped 1 base and J dropped 2 bases, with 12 bases sitting between them. This chain's CDR3 is CASSIADTAAYEQYF. The CDR3 DNA reads as TGTGCCAGTAGTATAGCGGACACGGCAGCCTACGAGCAGTACTTC.

J is TRBJ2-7 and V is TRBV27; 7 bases align to TRBD1. The CDR3 is 14 residues long. Germline assignment: CDR1 MNHEY and CDR2 SMNVEV (reference sequence). Unmatched junction bases numbered 7, after V lost 5 bases and J lost 3 bases. CDR3 in DNA: TGTGCCAGCAGTGGACAGGAAGGGGGCTACGAGCAGTACTTC. As protein: CASSGQEGGYEQYF.

This chain connects TRBV5-1 to TRBJ2-7, with 8 bases that match TRBD1. The germline V gene has CDR1 SGHRS and CDR2 YFSETQ. The CDR3 is made up of 17 amino acids. The trim removed 4 bases at V and 1 base at J, leaving 13 bases unmatched. The CDR3: CASSLIPGQDSSYEQYF. CDR3 sequence (DNA): TGCGCCAGCAGCCTGATTCCGGGACAGGACTCATCCTACGAGCAGTACTTC.